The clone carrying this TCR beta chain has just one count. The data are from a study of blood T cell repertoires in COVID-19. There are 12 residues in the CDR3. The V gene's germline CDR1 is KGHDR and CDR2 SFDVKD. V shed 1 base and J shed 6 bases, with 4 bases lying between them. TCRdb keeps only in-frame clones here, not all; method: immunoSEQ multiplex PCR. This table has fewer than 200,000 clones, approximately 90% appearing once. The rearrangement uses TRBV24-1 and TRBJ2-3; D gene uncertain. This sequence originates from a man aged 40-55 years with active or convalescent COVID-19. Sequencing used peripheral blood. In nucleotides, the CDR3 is TGTGCCACCAGTGATTTTCTCGATACGCAGTATTTT. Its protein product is CATSDFLDTQYF.